This entry concerns a single T cell receptor beta chain. One Seattle source followed patients from active infection through their disease course. The sample comes from a study of blood T cell repertoires in COVID-19. The CDR3 has 13 amino acids. The germline V gene encodes CDR1 GTSNPN and CDR2 SVGIG (reference sequence). With 7 bases removed from V and 1 base from J, the gap between germline ends came to 13 bases. In the original workflow: Estimates of nucleated cell counts were drawn from the amplification of reference gene primers. The table came from immunoSEQ multiplex PCR; TCRdb's copy has only in-frame clones and leaves some out. The V and J calls and the clone size are those of that table, but D and trimming were determined from the DNA. The table has over 400,000 clones, 70% to 90% seen once.

The sample was peripheral blood. The receptor comes from a woman in her forties or fifties with COVID-19, enrolled during active disease. V and J are TRBV30 and TRBJ2-5, with D perhaps TRBD2 (7 bases). Here the CDR3 DNA reads TGTGCCTTCTCCGCGGGGGCCCAAGAGACCCAGTACTTC. Translation: CAFSAGAQETQYF.